This entry lists 6 T cell receptor beta chains sequenced from one sample in a study of graft-versus-host responses after intestinal transplantation. Processed graft tissue released its intraepithelial and lamina propria lymphocytes. Data came from immunoSEQ multiplex PCR; TCRdb stores just in-frame clones and leaves some out. Of more than 15,000 clones in the sample, over 70% were seen once. Sequencing used ileum tissue, obtained roughly 450 days after intestinal transplant. Source of these receptors: a human patient who received an intestinal transplant, so some T cells may come from the graft donor.

The genes are TRBV5-5 and TRBJ2-6; D unresolved. This CDR3 has 15 residues. In germline, CDR1 is SGHKS, CDR2 YYEKEE (reference sequence). Trimming removed 0 bases at V and 1 base at J, with 5 bases between. The CDR3, as DNA: TGTGCCAGCAGCTTGGGTGCGTCTGGGGCCAACGTCCTGACTTTC. As protein: CASSLGASGANVLTF.

This chain joins TRBV10-3 and TRBJ2-1, with TRBD2 identical over 10 bases. Looked up from germline, CDR1 is ENHRY and CDR2 is SYGVKD. The CDR3 length is 16 residues. Trimming at V came to 4 bases and at J to 8 bases, leaving 11 bases not matched to a gene. CDR3 in amino acids: CAISVPSGGAGHEQFF. The CDR3 DNA reads as TGTGCCATCAGTGTCCCTAGCGGGGGAGCTGGGCATGAGCAGTTCTTC.

V usage is TRBV6-1 and J usage is TRBJ1-3, with 8 bases fitting TRBD1. This CDR3 has 14 residues. CDR1 MNHNS and CDR2 SASEGT come from the germline V gene. V lost 6 bases and J lost 8; bases outside the gene matches: 9. The CDR3 region is CASREDRAGYTIYF. CDR3 DNA: TGTGCCAGCAGGGAGGACAGGGCTGGGTACACCATATATTTT.

This clone was picked up a small number of times. This chain joins TRBV6-5 and TRBJ1-5; TRBD1 agrees at 9 bases. V trimming: 4 bases; J trimming: 2 bases; junction bases outside the gene matches: 6. Germline CDR1 reads MNHEY; CDR2 reads SVGAGI. The CDR3 is made up of 16 amino acids. In nucleotides, the CDR3 is TGTGCCAGCAGTTCCCGGACAGGGGAGGGCAATCAGCCCCAGCATTTT. It translates to CASSSRTGEGNQPQHF.

This chain uses TRBV10-3 with TRBJ1-2; 7 bases line up with TRBD1. CDR1 and CDR2 (germline): ENHRY, SYGVKD. The CDR3 loop spans 13 amino acids. Germline trimming cut 6 bases from V and 8 bases from J; bases unmatched to any gene: 9. Written as DNA, the CDR3 is TGTGCCATCAGGGGGGGACAGATGCCCGGCTACACCTTC. Residues: CAIRGGQMPGYTF.

The chain uses TRBV2 and TRBJ1-2; D unclear. The CDR3 extends over 14 amino acids. Trimming took off 8 bases at V and 0 bases at J, with 13 bases between the two ends. Germline loops: CDR1 SNHLY, CDR2 FYNNEI. CDR3 sequence reads: CASAGTPPNYGYTF. The CDR3, as DNA: TGTGCCAGCGCGGGTACCCCTCCTAACTATGGCTACACCTTC.